This record covers a single TCR beta chain. Antigen specificity is unknown. The CDR3 consists of 14 residues. Between the trimmed V and J ends, which lost 3 bases and 0 bases, there was a span of 9 bases. CDR1 is DFQATT and CDR2 is SNEGSKA in the germline V gene (reference sequence). The data were taken from a study of CD8 T cells in ankylosing spondylitis. The authors made TCR beta libraries by quantitative 5'-RACE with molecular barcodes. TCRdb re-called the 5' RACE reads with MiXCR, one entry per CDR3 protein. The sample contains roughly 220,000 distinct CDR3 sequences, around 19% of which appear only once. General study results and limits: Earlier work had already found some motif variants in reactive arthritis synovial fluid and blood. In ankylosing spondylitis patients, matched synovial fluid reportedly showed significant enrichment of disease-linked clones. For ankylosing spondylitis blood, a TCR beta motif of fewer than 10 highly homologous variants appeared characteristic.

The chain combines TRBV20-1 with TRBJ2-1, with D unresolved. Sequencing was done on a sample of blood, either unsorted or a sorted T cell fraction (not recorded which). The TCR comes from a male donor with ankylosing spondylitis. The CDR3 DNA follows: TGCAGTGCTAGGTCCAAAAGCTCCTACAATGAGCAGTTCTTC. It yields the protein CSARSKSSYNEQFF.